This T cell receptor (beta chain) was found in a study of T cells in Graves' hyperthyroidism and ophthalmopathy (dated by TCRdb to between 2019 and 2020). About the study as a whole: Peripheral blood was collected at initial diagnosis, before any treatment. A discovery cohort of roughly 100 patients, about 44 with Graves' ophthalmopathy and approximately 57 with stable Graves' hyperthyroidism, was used to find distinguishing TCR V-J signatures. Whether ophthalmopathy could be predicted prospectively was tested in an independent validation cohort made up of approximately 19 hyperthyroidism patients plus 17 patients who later progressed to ophthalmopathy. For training and testing, the roughly 100 patients in the discovery cohort were randomly divided in a 7:3 ratio. Thyroid tissue and blood T-cell repertoires from roughly six Graves' hyperthyroidism patients were also compared in the study. Once sampling was done, hyperthyroidism patients were given methimazole at a starting dose of 30 mg daily, whereas ophthalmopathy patients were given high-dose intravenous methylprednisolone. The paper reports TCR Vbeta CDR3 sequencing of some 140 peripheral blood samples: some 41 ophthalmopathy, 75 to 80 hyperthyroidism and 17 progressor patients.

The TCR beta CDR3 regions were amplified from RNA transcripts. The first round of RT-PCR for the TCR CDR3 was performed with the HTBI primer set and the Qiagen OneStep RT-PCR kit. A second multiplex PCR round built the libraries, followed by size selection and purification. Libraries were sequenced paired-end with 100 bp reads on an Illumina HiSeq2000. The study's processing was this. SOAPnuke was used to process the raw data, throwing out any read that contained adapters or uncalled bases, had a mean Phred below 15, or lacked an exact constant-primer or identifier match. COPE v1.2.5 was used to merge the high-quality paired reads, and each unique nucleotide sequence was defined as a clonotype. MiTCR v1.1 was used to align clonotypes to the IMGT TRBV, TRBD and TRBJ reference segments. The analysis was restricted to V-J combinations with a frequency above 0.0001, which together covered about 99% of the repertoires. A TCS score was defined as the ratio between F50 (clonal expansion) and ExV (chaos), using BLOSUM62-based TCRdist between CDR3 peptides within each V-J. Welch's t-statistics and random forest reduced 450 to 600 V-J features to under 15, which were used in a naive Bayes classifier (R e1071). TCRdb applied fastp at Q25 and MiXCR to the public reads, then kept only in-frame beta chains. Identical CDR3 protein sequences are pooled into one entry, listed with their most common genes and DNA. TCRdb's processing, not the authors', yielded these V and J calls. This sample has fewer than 400,000 distinct CDR3 sequences in its table, and 16% of those were observed once. The ten largest make up approximately 35% of the sample.

Between the V and J ends, shortened by 7 bases and 9 bases respectively, the junction contains 19 bases. The CDR3 contains 14 residues, cysteine and phenylalanine counted. This entry keeps only the CDR3 DNA: 42 bases, framed from base 1. Broader findings and caveats from the paper: Sample size was not statistically predetermined, and investigators were not blinded to group allocation. During validation, the model predicted progression to ophthalmopathy a median of approximately 6.5 months ahead of onset, with around 70% sensitivity and 72% to 85% specificity. Most expanded thyroid clonotypes (frequency above 0.001) were also detected in blood, suggesting blood repertoires may reflect thyroid immune responses. Ophthalmopathy was separated from stable hyperthyroidism by a 13 V-J signature model, with around 90% sensitivity and about 84% specificity obtained in cross-validation and 80%/75% obtained in testing.

There are a few counts of this clonotype. This receptor's antigen is unknown. No qualities accompany the bases; no much larger clone lies one base away. Stable Graves' hyperthyroidism was defined as no progression to ophthalmopathy during 18 months of follow-up. Hyperthyroidism patients were newly diagnosed, had a disease duration of under 2 months, and were aged 18 to 65 years. Exclusion was applied to patients with uncontrolled infections, other autoimmune diseases, pregnancy or lactation. Clinical symptoms, serum thyroxine and TRAb, thyroid ultrasound, and orbital computed tomography formed the basis for the diagnoses. PBMCs were separated from roughly 9.3 ml of fresh peripheral blood using Ficoll-Paque density gradient centrifugation. Total RNA was extracted using Trizol reagent, and RNA quality was assessed on an Agilent 2100 Bioanalyzer.

The TCR comes from a man in his thirties or forties with Graves' hyperthyroidism. Recombination linked TRBV12-3 or TRBV12-4 to TRBJ1-3, with no reliable assignment of the D segment. Specimen: blood. Here the CDR3 is given as CASKPGSRLVTIYF. The nucleotides are TGTGCCAGCAAGCCTGGCAGCCGCCTCGTCACCATATATTTT.